Listed below are T cell receptor beta chains from one sample, sequenced in a study of T cell responses to AZD1222 COVID-19 vaccine. TCRdb's table, derived via immunoSEQ multiplex PCR, lists solely in-frame clones and lacks some. The sample has 150,000 to 200,000 clones; about nine tenths are singletons. The sequencing here drew on peripheral blood, taken on day 0 of MenACWY control vaccination. These receptors were obtained from an adult in good health. Each CDR3 is given with its conserved first and last residue. A D gene is named only where the DNA matches it firmly. Clone size, where shown, is once, few, many, or a class for clones that have expanded.

d_gene	abundance	v_gene	j_gene	CDR3nt	CDR3aa
NA	NA	TRBV6-6	TRBJ1-1	TGTGCCAGCAGTGACTCACAGGGTCGGGCTGAAGCTTTCTTT	CASSDSQGRAEAFF
TRBD1	NA	TRBV19	TRBJ2-6	TGTGCCAGTAGTATGACAGGGGTAGGGGCCAACGTCCTGACTTTC	CASSMTGVGANVLTF
TRBD2	once	TRBV30	TRBJ2-3	TGTGCCTGGACGGGGACTAGATCAGATACGCAGTATTTT	CAWTGTRSDTQYF
NA	NA	TRBV7-2	TRBJ2-3	TGTGCCAGCAGCTTAGGTCACTCCACAGATACGCAGTATTTT	CASSLGHSTDTQYF
TRBD2	once	TRBV18	TRBJ2-1	TGTGCCAGCTCACCTGGTACTAGCGGGGGGAAAGAGCAGTTCTTC	CASSPGTSGGKEQFF
TRBD1	NA	TRBV6-5	TRBJ1-2	TGTGCCAGCAGTACGCCCGGACAGGGAATAGTGGGCTACACCTTC	CASSTPGQGIVGYTF
NA	NA	TRBV30	TRBJ2-5	TGTGCCTGGCAACAAAGGGTAGAAGAGACCCAGTACTTC	CAWQQRVEETQYF
NA	NA	TRBV3-1/TRBV3-2	TRBJ1-1	TGTGCCAGCAGCCAAGTATCCGAGAACACTGAAGCTTTCTTT	CASSQVSENTEAFF
NA	NA	TRBV12-3/TRBV12-4	TRBJ1-2	TGTGCCAGCAGTTTAACCTTCTATGGCTACACCTTC	CASSLTFYGYTF
TRBD1	NA	TRBV7-3	TRBJ2-3	TGTGCCAGCAGCTTTGGTACCGGGACAGGGAGCACAGATACGCAGTATTTT	CASSFGTGTGSTDTQYF
TRBD2	NA	TRBV7-3	TRBJ2-3	TGTGCCAGCAGCGCCGGGACTAGCGGGCTGGGGGATACGCAGTATTTT	CASSAGTSGLGDTQYF